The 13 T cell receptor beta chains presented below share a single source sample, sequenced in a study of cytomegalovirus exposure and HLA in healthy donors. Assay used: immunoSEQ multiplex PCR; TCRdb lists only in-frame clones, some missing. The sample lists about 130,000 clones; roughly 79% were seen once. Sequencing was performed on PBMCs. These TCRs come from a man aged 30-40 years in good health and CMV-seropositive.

The CDR3 here is CASSQDGRAYNEQFF. CDR3 coding DNA: TGCGCCAGCAGCCAAGATGGCAGGGCTTACAATGAGCAGTTCTTC. The rearrangement uses TRBV4-3 and TRBJ2-1, with D possibly matching TRBD1 (5 bases). The ends were cut back, 0 bases at V and 4 bases at J, with 10 bases in the middle. This CDR3 has 15 amino acids. The germline gives CDR1 LGHNA, CDR2 YSLEER.

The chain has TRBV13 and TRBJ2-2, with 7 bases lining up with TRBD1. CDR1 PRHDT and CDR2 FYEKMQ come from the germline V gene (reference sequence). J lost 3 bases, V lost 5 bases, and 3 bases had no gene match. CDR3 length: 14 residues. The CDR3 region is CASSHQGDTGELFF. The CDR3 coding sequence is TGTGCCAGCAGCCACCAGGGGGACACCGGGGAGCTGTTTTTT.

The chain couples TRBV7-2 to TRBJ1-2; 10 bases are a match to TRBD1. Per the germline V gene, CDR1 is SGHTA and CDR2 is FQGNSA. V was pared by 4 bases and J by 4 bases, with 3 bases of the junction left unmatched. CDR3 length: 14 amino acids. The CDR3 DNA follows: TGTGCCAGCAGCTCCCGGACAGGGGGCTATGGCTACACCTTC. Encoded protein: CASSSRTGGYGYTF. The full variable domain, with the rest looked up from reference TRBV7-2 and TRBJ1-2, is GAGVSQSPSNKVTEKGKDVELRCDPISGHTALYWYRQSLGQGLEFLIYFQGNSAPDKSGLPSDRFSAERTGGSVSTLTIQRTQQEDSAVYLCASSSRTGGYGYTFGSGTRLTVV.

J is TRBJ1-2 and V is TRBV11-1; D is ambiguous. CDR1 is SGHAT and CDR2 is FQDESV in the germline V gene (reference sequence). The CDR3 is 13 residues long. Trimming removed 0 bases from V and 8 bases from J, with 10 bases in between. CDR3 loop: CASSLANNLGYTF. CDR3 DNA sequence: TGTGCCAGCAGCTTAGCAAACAACCTGGGCTACACCTTC.

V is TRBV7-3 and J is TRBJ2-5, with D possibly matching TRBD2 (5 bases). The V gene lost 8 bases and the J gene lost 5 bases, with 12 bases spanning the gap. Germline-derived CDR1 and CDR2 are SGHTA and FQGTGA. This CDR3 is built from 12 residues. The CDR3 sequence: CASAMRGETQYF. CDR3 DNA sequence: TGTGCCAGCGCGATGCGAGGGGAGACCCAGTACTTC.

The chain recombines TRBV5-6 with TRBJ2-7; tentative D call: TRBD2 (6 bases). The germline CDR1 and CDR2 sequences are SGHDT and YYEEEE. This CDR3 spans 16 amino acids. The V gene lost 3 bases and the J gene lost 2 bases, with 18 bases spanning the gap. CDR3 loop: CASSSGGIFRAYEQYF. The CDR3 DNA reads TGTGCCAGCAGCTCTGGGGGGATCTTTAGAGCCTACGAGCAGTACTTC.

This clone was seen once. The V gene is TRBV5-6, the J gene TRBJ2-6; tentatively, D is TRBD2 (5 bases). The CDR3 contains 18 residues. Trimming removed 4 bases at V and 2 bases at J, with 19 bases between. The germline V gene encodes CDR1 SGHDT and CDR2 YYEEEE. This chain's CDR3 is CASSQVHAEGPGANVLTF. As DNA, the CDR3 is TGTGCCAGCAGCCAGGTCCACGCCGAGGGCCCTGGGGCCAACGTCCTGACTTTC.

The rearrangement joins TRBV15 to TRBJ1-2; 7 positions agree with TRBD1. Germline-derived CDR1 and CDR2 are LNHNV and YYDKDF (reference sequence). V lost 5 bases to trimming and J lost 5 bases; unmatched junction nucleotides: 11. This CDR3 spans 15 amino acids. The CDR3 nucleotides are TGTGCCACCAGCTTACCGACAGGGCGCGGTTATGGCTACACCTTC. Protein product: CATSLPTGRGYGYTF.

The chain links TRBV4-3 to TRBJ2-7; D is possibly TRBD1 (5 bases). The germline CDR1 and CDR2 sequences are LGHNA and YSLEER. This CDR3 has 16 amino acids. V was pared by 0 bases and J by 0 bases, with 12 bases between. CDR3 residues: CASSQESLQDSYEQYF. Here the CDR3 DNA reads TGCGCCAGCAGCCAAGAATCGCTACAGGACTCCTACGAGCAGTACTTC.

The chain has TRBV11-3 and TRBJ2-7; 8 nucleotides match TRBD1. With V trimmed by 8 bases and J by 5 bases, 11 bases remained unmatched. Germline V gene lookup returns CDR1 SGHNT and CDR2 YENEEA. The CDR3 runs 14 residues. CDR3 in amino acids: CASGKGTGADEQYF. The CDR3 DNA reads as TGTGCCAGCGGTAAAGGGACAGGAGCTGACGAGCAGTACTTC.

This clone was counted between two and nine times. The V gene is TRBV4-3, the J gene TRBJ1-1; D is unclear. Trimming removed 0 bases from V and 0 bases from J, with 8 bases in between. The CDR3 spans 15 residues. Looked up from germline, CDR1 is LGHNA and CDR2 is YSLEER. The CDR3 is CASSQDSPVNTEAFF. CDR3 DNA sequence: TGCGCCAGCAGCCAAGATAGTCCGGTGAACACTGAAGCTTTCTTT.

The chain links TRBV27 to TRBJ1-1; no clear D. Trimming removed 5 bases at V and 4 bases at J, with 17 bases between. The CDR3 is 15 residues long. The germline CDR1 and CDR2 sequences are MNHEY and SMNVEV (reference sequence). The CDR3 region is CASSPSSGRSTEAFF. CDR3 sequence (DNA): TGTGCCAGCAGTCCATCCTCGGGTAGGAGCACTGAAGCTTTCTTT.

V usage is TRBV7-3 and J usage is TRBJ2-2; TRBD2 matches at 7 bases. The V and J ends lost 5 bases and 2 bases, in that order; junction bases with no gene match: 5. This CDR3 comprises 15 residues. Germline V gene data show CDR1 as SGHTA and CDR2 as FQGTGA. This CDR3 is CASSSRLANTGELFF. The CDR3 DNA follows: TGTGCCAGCAGCAGTAGACTAGCCAACACCGGGGAGCTGTTTTTT.